This T cell receptor beta chain was retrieved from a study of T cell repertoires and HLA-DP antigens. Purity of the untouched CD4+ T cells was roughly 98%. Amplification used primers for 54 TRBV and 13 TRBJ segments. TCRdb's copy holds only in-frame clones and misses some; the assay was immunoSEQ multiplex PCR. In the table there are about 89,000 clones, 86% of which are singletons. The study, taken as a whole, reports: Naive and memory CD4+ cells were analysed together, not apart.

Comments on this clone: Its antigen is not identified.

The CDR3 has 9 amino acids. The V gene lost 10 bases and the J gene lost 12 bases, with 9 bases spanning the gap. CDR1 and CDR2 from the germline V gene are MNHNS and SASEGT. Sequenced sample: CD4+ T cells from PBMCs. The sequence was collected from a man aged 50 to 59 in good health and CMV-seronegative. The gene calls are TRBV6-1 and TRBJ1-4; D gene uncertain. CDR3 sequence: CATPVELFF. The CDR3 bases are TGTGCCACCCCGGTGGAACTGTTTTTT.